This entry features one TCR beta chain sequence. The record originates from a study of blood T cell repertoires in COVID-19. In the study overall: Researchers got acute and convalescent COVID-19 samples from the United States, Italy and Spain. Sources were T cells, B-cell-depleted T cells, or PBMCs; the material itself was cDNA or gDNA.

The assay was immunoSEQ multiplex PCR, and TCRdb's table has in-frame clones only and misses some. The sample comprises some 40,000 clones, about 85% of which are singletons, and around 45% rests with the top ten. Per germline, CDR1 LGHDT and CDR2 YNNKEL (reference sequence). Trimming pared 0 bases from V and 2 bases from J, leaving 10 bases between. The CDR3 has 15 amino acids. The V call is TRBV3-1 (or the pseudogene TRBV3-2), the J call TRBJ1-1, with a tentative D call TRBD1 (5 bases). Sequencing used peripheral blood. This receptor was taken from a woman of 80 years or more with acute or convalescent COVID-19. In DNA, the CDR3 is TGTGCCAGCAGCCAAGATTTCGGGGGAAACACTGAAGCTTTCTTT. Its translation is CASSQDFGGNTEAFF.